These 27 T cell receptor beta chains share one sample of origin, sequenced in a study of T cell responses to AZD1222 COVID-19 vaccine. The protocol was immunoSEQ multiplex PCR, while the TCRdb copy is restricted to in-frame clones and leaves out a portion. Of 150,000 or so clones in the sample, roughly nine tenths were seen once. The specimen comprised peripheral blood, sampled on day 0 of AZD1222 vaccination. The source is an adult in good health.

The rearrangement uses TRBV6-5 and TRBJ2-7, with TRBD1 matching 9 bases. This CDR3 is built from 13 residues. CDR1 and CDR2 from the germline V gene are MNHEY and SVGAGI. V was pared by 10 bases and J by 4 bases, with 8 bases of the junction left unmatched. CDR3 in amino acids: CAIGSGQGYEQYF. In DNA form, the CDR3 reads TGTGCCATAGGATCGGGACAGGGATACGAGCAGTACTTC.

This clone was found a few times. The V gene is TRBV6-6, the J gene TRBJ2-7; TRBD1 aligns across 8 bases. Germline V gene lookup returns CDR1 MNHNY and CDR2 SVGAGI (reference sequence). V shed 2 bases, J shed 5 bases, and the junction held 8 bases outside the gene matches. The CDR3 consists of 15 residues. In nucleotides, the CDR3 is TGTGCCAGCAGTTACGGACAGGGATCTTCTGACGAGCAGTACTTC. Its translation is CASSYGQGSSDEQYF.

The chain combines TRBV7-8 with TRBJ2-1, with no clear D. CDR1 SGHVS and CDR2 FQNEAQ come from the germline V gene. CDR3 length: 16 amino acids. Trimming left V 7 bases short and J 3 bases short, with 19 bases between. The CDR3 coding sequence is TGTGCCAGCACCCCTCGTTGGCTAGGCGGCTACAATGAGCAGTTCTTC. It codes for CASTPRWLGGYNEQFF.

The J gene is TRBJ1-5, the V gene TRBV7-8; 8 bases are a match to TRBD1. CDR1 is SGHVS, CDR2 FQNEAQ, per germline. J was trimmed by 6 bases and V by 5 bases; bases with no gene match: 6. The CDR3 spans 14 residues. CDR3 in DNA: TGTGCCAGCAGCGAAAGGACAGGGCTTCAGCCCCAGCATTTT. Translated, it gives CASSERTGLQPQHF.

V is TRBV5-6 and J is TRBJ1-2; D may be TRBD1 (5 bases). Germline lookup yields CDR1 SGHDT and CDR2 YYEEEE. This CDR3 is built from 14 residues. Trimming cost V 2 bases and J 8 bases, with 16 bases left between them. Here the CDR3 DNA reads TGTGCCAGCAGCTTCTGGCAGGGAGTCTTCGGCTACACCTTC. This gives the protein CASSFWQGVFGYTF.

V is TRBV28 and J is TRBJ2-3, with 9 bases lining up with TRBD2. Germline V lookup: CDR1 MDHEN, CDR2 SYDVKM. Trimming removed 7 bases from V and 2 bases from J; junction bases left unmatched: 4. The CDR3 totals 14 residues. The CDR3 reads CASKAGGSTDTQYF. For the CDR3, the DNA is TGTGCCAGCAAGGCGGGAGGGTCCACAGATACGCAGTATTTT.

V is TRBV7-6 and J is TRBJ2-7; D not resolved. Trimming stripped 5 bases from V and 2 bases from J, with 16 bases between. Germline CDR1 reads SGHVS; CDR2 reads FNYEAQ. There are 15 residues in the CDR3. CDR3 DNA sequence: TGTGCCAGCAGCCCCCGGAGAGACCGGACCTACGAGCAGTACTTC. Translating gives CASSPRRDRTYEQYF.

The chain recombines TRBV24-1 with TRBJ1-2; no clear D. Looked up from germline, CDR1 is KGHDR and CDR2 is SFDVKD. V dropped 1 base and J dropped 4 bases, with 9 bases sitting between them. The CDR3 extends over 14 amino acids. CDR3 DNA: TGTGCCACCAGTGATTTCGGCTCGGGCTATGGCTACACCTTC. This codes for CATSDFGSGYGYTF.

The chain is built from TRBV6-2 or TRBV6-3 and TRBJ2-2; 10 bases fit TRBD1. J lost 5 bases, V lost 5 bases, and 8 bases had no gene match. Germline V lookup: CDR1 MNHEY, CDR2 SVGEGT. The CDR3 loop spans 16 amino acids. The CDR3 DNA sequence: TGTGCCAGCAGTGCAGACAGGGGGCAACGGACCGGGGAGCTGTTTTTT. Amino acid sequence: CASSADRGQRTGELFF.

The chain has TRBV9 and TRBJ1-5; D unclear. V dropped 2 bases and J dropped 5 bases, with 14 bases sitting between them. CDR1 is SGDLS, CDR2 YYNGEE, per germline. The CDR3 runs 15 residues. CDR3 sequence reads: CASSVTGNAHQPQHF. The CDR3 DNA is TGTGCCAGCAGCGTGACCGGGAACGCACATCAGCCCCAGCATTTT.

V and J are TRBV7-9 and TRBJ1-1, with a possible D match to TRBD1 (5 bases). CDR1 is SEHNR and CDR2 is FQNEAQ in the germline V gene (reference sequence). V was trimmed by 7 bases and J by 4 bases, leaving 31 bases between them. The CDR3 runs to 19 residues. The CDR3 DNA sequence: TGTGCCAGCATCCCATTATTGCGTCGGCAGGGTGTTTCGGGCACTGAAGCTTTCTTT. Translating gives CASIPLLRRQGVSGTEAFF.

The chain recombines TRBV5-1 with TRBJ2-2; D is uncertain. The CDR3 has 16 amino acids. Per germline, CDR1 SGHRS and CDR2 YFSETQ. The ends were cut back, 6 bases at V and 1 base at J, with 16 bases in the middle. The CDR3 spells CASTLRRRENTGELFF. The DNA of the CDR3 is TGCGCCAGCACCTTACGACGGCGAGAGAACACCGGGGAGCTGTTTTTT.

CDR3 in amino acids: CASSSYSNQPQHF. CDR3 nucleotides: TGTGCCAGCAGTAGTTATAGCAATCAGCCCCAGCATTTT. The genes are TRBV28 and TRBJ1-5; D unclear. In germline, CDR1 is MDHEN, CDR2 SYDVKM. The V and J ends lost 5 bases and 0 bases respectively, with 5 bases between them. This CDR3 region has 13 residues.

J is TRBJ1-2 and V is TRBV20-1; no reliable D call. From germline, CDR1 is DFQATT and CDR2 SNEGSKA (reference sequence). This CDR3 region has 11 residues. V shed 7 bases and J shed 4 bases, with 10 bases lying between them. The CDR3 protein is CSVGRAYGYTF. CDR3 nucleotides: TGCAGTGTAGGACGAGCCTATGGCTACACCTTC.

The rearrangement joins TRBV6-5 to TRBJ1-2, with a weak D call TRBD1 (6 bases). CDR3 length: 13 residues. Per germline, CDR1 MNHEY and CDR2 SVGAGI. Trimming pared 2 bases from V and 2 bases from J, leaving 6 bases between. The CDR3 nucleotides are TGTGCCAGCAGTTACGGACAGAACTATGGCTACACCTTC. The encoded protein is CASSYGQNYGYTF.

The chain is built from TRBV5-1 and TRBJ2-1; a possible D gene is TRBD1 (5 bases). Trimming took 2 bases from V and 5 from J, leaving 8 bases between them. This CDR3 is 13 amino acids long. Germline V gives CDR1 SGHRS, CDR2 YFSETQ. CDR3 sequence reads: CASSFGQNNEQFF. Written as DNA, the CDR3 is TGCGCCAGCAGCTTCGGACAAAACAATGAGCAGTTCTTC.

The V gene is TRBV7-2, the J gene TRBJ1-1, with D unclear. Germline CDR1 reads SGHTA; CDR2 reads FQGNSA. This CDR3 contains 13 residues. V gave up 4 bases and J gave up 1 base, with 7 bases separating them. CDR3 amino acids: CASSSNKNTEAFF. CDR3 coding DNA: TGTGCCAGCAGCTCCAACAAGAACACTGAAGCTTTCTTT. The complete variable domain, with remaining parts taken from reference TRBV7-2 and TRBJ1-1, reads GAGVSQSPSNKVTEKGKDVELRCDPISGHTALYWYRQSLGQGLEFLIYFQGNSAPDKSGLPSDRFSAERTGGSVSTLTIQRTQQEDSAVYLCASSSNKNTEAFFGQGTRLTVV.

This chain connects TRBV19 to TRBJ1-6; no clear D gene. This CDR3 comprises 15 residues. Germline V gene lookup returns CDR1 LNHDA and CDR2 SQIVND (reference sequence). V was pared by 10 bases and J by 0 bases, with 13 bases between. The CDR3 nucleotides are TGTGCCACCAGACCCCGGAGCTCCTATAATTCACCCCTCCACTTT. This sequence encodes CATRPRSSYNSPLHF.

V usage is TRBV2 and J usage is TRBJ1-1, with a weak D call TRBD1 (6 bases). Germline values: CDR1 SNHLY, CDR2 FYNNEI. The CDR3 contains 14 residues. The V and J ends lost 5 bases and 2 bases respectively, with 12 bases between them. The chain's CDR3 is CASSYRVGNTEAFF. The CDR3 region has the DNA TGTGCCAGCAGTTACAGGGTGGGCAACACTGAAGCTTTCTTT.

This rearrangement joins TRBV14 to TRBJ2-3; D not certain. The germline V gene has CDR1 SGHDN and CDR2 FVKESK. This CDR3 is built from 13 residues. V dropped 4 bases and J dropped 0 bases, with 5 bases sitting between them. CDR3 region: CASSRQSTDTQYF. The CDR3 coding sequence is TGTGCCAGCAGCCGCCAGAGCACAGATACGCAGTATTTT. Using reference TRBV14 and TRBJ2-3 for the parts outside the CDR3, the full variable domain is EAGVTQFPSHSVIEKGQTVTLRCDPISGHDNLYWYRRVMGKEIKFLLHFVKESKQDESGMPNNRFLAERTGGTYSTLKVQPAELEDSGVYFCASSRQSTDTQYFGPGTRLTVL.

The sample holds one count of this clone. The chain employs TRBV7-9 and TRBJ1-2, with 8 bases lining up with TRBD1. The V gene's germline CDR1 is SEHNR and CDR2 FQNEAQ (reference sequence). V shed 5 bases and J 5 bases; nucleotides not matched to a gene: 16. The length of the CDR3 is 17 residues. This CDR3 reads CASSPLDRGYSRYGYTF. CDR3 nucleotide sequence: TGTGCCAGCAGCCCACTCGACAGGGGATACTCTCGGTATGGCTACACCTTC.

This chain uses TRBV18 with TRBJ2-7; D is unclear. Trimming cost V 1 base and J 2 bases, with 9 bases left between them. The CDR3 loop spans 14 amino acids. CDR1 is KGHSH and CDR2 is LQKENI in the germline V gene. CDR3 nucleotide sequence: TGTGCCAGCTCACCACGGGCAACCCCCTACGAGCAGTACTTC. This translates into CASSPRATPYEQYF.

The J gene is TRBJ2-2, the V gene TRBV7-3; D is undetermined. CDR3 length equals 15 residues. CDR1 SGHTA and CDR2 FQGTGA come from the germline V gene. V shed 5 bases and J shed 4 bases, with 14 bases lying between them. The CDR3 is CASSLKGPSTGELFF. CDR3 bases: TGTGCCAGCAGCCTAAAAGGACCGAGCACCGGGGAGCTGTTTTTT.

The rearrangement links TRBV6-2 or TRBV6-3 to TRBJ2-2; the D is unclear. V lost 2 bases to trimming and J lost 3 bases, with 10 bases between them. Germline V gene data show CDR1 as MNHEY and CDR2 as SVGEGT. CDR3 size: 15 residues. CDR3 bases: TGTGCCAGCAGTTACAGTCTACAATACACCGGGGAGCTGTTTTTT. Translation: CASSYSLQYTGELFF.

The chain combines TRBV5-1 with TRBJ1-4; D possibly corresponds to TRBD1 (5 bases). V lost 4 bases and J lost 4, with 14 bases in between. The CDR3 length is 15 residues. Germline V gene sequence: CDR1 SGHRS, CDR2 YFSETQ. The CDR3 sequence: CASSPRDSHNEKLFF. The CDR3 nucleotides are TGCGCCAGCAGCCCCCGAGACAGTCATAATGAAAAACTGTTTTTT.

The gene calls are TRBV11-2 and TRBJ2-7, with 9 positions matching TRBD2. The germline V gene has CDR1 SGHAT and CDR2 FQNNGV. V was clipped by 4 bases and J by 4 bases; unmatched bases: 5. The CDR3 is made up of 14 amino acids. CDR3 sequence (DNA): TGTGCCAGCAGCTCACTAGCGGGTGGTTACGAGCAGTACTTC. Amino acid sequence: CASSSLAGGYEQYF.

The sample holds a few counts of this clone. This sequence joins TRBV7-3 and TRBJ1-6; D call uncertain. The V gene's germline CDR1 is SGHTA and CDR2 FQGTGA. V dropped 3 bases and J dropped 6 bases, with 9 bases sitting between them. The CDR3 is 14 residues long. The CDR3 loop is CASSFGSSNSPLHF. The CDR3 DNA reads as TGTGCCAGCAGCTTCGGTAGCTCTAATTCACCCCTCCACTTT.